The rows below give T cell receptor beta chains drawn from one sample of a study of blood T cell repertoires in COVID-19. Assay used: immunoSEQ multiplex PCR; TCRdb lists only in-frame clones, some missing. The sample carries 250,000 or so clones, approximately 81% recorded once. Specimen: peripheral blood. These receptors all come from a man between 60 and 70 years old with acute or convalescent COVID-19. The CDR3 runs from the conserved cysteine through the conserved F or W. A D gene is named only where the DNA matches it firmly. Rows give clone size only sometimes, using once, few, many, or a class for an expanded clone.

cdr3_aa cdr3_nt d_call j_call v_call clone_size
CASSLLSRQGKAYEQYF TGTGCCAGCAGTTTATTGTCTAGGCAGGGAAAGGCCTACGAGCAGTACTTC NA TRBJ2-7 TRBV27 NA
CAWDPQGTAYGYTF TGTGCCTGGGACCCACAGGGGACGGCCTATGGCTACACCTTC TRBD1 TRBJ1-2 TRBV30 NA
CASSHGQEYNEQFF TGCGCCAGCAGCCACGGACAGGAGTACAATGAGCAGTTCTTC TRBD1 TRBJ2-1 TRBV5-1 NA
CASSLWTDSNQPQHF TGTGCCAGCAGTCTATGGACAGATAGCAATCAGCCCCAGCATTTT NA TRBJ1-5 TRBV6-5 NA
CATSDGLEGETQYF TGTGCCACCAGTGATGGCCTAGAAGGAGAGACCCAGTACTTC NA TRBJ2-5 TRBV24-1 NA
CASSPPGVLTDYGYTF TGTGCCAGCAGCCCCCCGGGGGTCCTAACGGACTATGGCTACACCTTC NA TRBJ1-2 TRBV11-1 NA
CASQPDRAGQPQHF TGTGCCTCACAACCTGACAGGGCCGGTCAGCCCCAGCATTTT TRBD1 TRBJ1-5 TRBV2 few
CASSKGAGVRYNEQFF TGTGCCAGCAGCAAAGGGGCAGGGGTGCGGTACAATGAGCAGTTCTTC NA TRBJ2-1 TRBV21-1 few
CASSYFAGYNEQFF TGTGCCAGCAGTTACTTCGCCGGGTACAATGAGCAGTTCTTC NA TRBJ2-1 TRBV6-5 NA
CASSLISGLNYEQYF TGTGCCAGCAGTTTAATTAGCGGCTTAAACTACGAGCAGTACTTC NA TRBJ2-7 TRBV27 once
CASDNTLEFSATNEKLFF TGTGCCAGTGACAATACCTTAGAGTTTTCTGCAACTAATGAAAAACTGTTTTTT NA TRBJ1-4 TRBV13 few
CASSQDTVGNTIYF TGTGCCAGCAGCCAAGACACGGTTGGAAACACCATATATTTT NA TRBJ1-3 TRBV4-2 NA
CSVEEPGSSYEQYF TGCAGCGTTGAAGAACCCGGGAGCTCCTACGAGCAGTACTTC NA TRBJ2-7 TRBV29-1 NA
CASSQEPGQGVDTQYF TGTGCCAGCAGCCAAGAACCGGGACAGGGGGTAGATACGCAGTATTTT TRBD1 TRBJ2-3 TRBV4-2 NA
CASRGSTGNYGYTF TGTGCCAGTAGAGGTTCGACGGGGAACTATGGCTACACCTTC NA TRBJ1-2 TRBV19 NA
CASSLSGVRLVREQYF TGCGCCAGCAGCTTGAGTGGAGTTAGGTTAGTTCGCGAGCAGTACTTC NA TRBJ2-7 TRBV5-1 NA
CASTDSWGGGPSEETQYF TGTGCCAGCACCGATTCCTGGGGGGGAGGGCCGTCCGAAGAGACCCAGTACTTC TRBD2 TRBJ2-5 TRBV7-9 NA
CASSAAWGRVETQYF TGTGCCAGCAGCGCGGCTTGGGGCAGGGTGGAGACCCAGTACTTC NA TRBJ2-5 TRBV9 NA
CASSSHRENSYNEQFF TGTGCCAGCAGTTCCCACCGGGAGAATTCCTACAATGAGCAGTTCTTC NA TRBJ2-1 TRBV6-5 NA
CASIPTGGGYGYTF TGTGCCAGCATACCGACAGGGGGCGGTTATGGCTACACCTTC TRBD1 TRBJ1-2 TRBV2 NA
CASSQARSRNTEAFF TGCGCCAGCAGCCAAGCCCGTTCCAGGAACACTGAAGCTTTCTTT NA TRBJ1-1 TRBV4-1 NA
CATSRVDSLIGNTIYF TGTGCCACCAGCAGAGTCGACAGCCTAATCGGAAACACCATATATTTT NA TRBJ1-3 TRBV15 NA
CASSPRDRGLDAELFF TGTGCCAGCAGTCCCCGGGACAGGGGGCTGGACGCGGAGCTGTTTTTT TRBD1 TRBJ2-2 TRBV27 NA
CASSLGGRYTGELFF TGTGCCAGCAGCTTAGGGGGCCGCTACACCGGGGAGCTGTTTTTT NA TRBJ2-2 TRBV7-6 NA
CASSLVLAGIYEQYF TGTGCCAGCAGCTTAGTGCTAGCGGGGATTTACGAGCAGTACTTC TRBD2 TRBJ2-7 TRBV7-9 NA
CASRRRVHIQYF TGCGCCAGCAGGCGGAGGGTACACATTCAGTACTTC NA TRBJ2-4 TRBV10-1 NA
CSVEGGQDQETQYF TGCAGCGTTGAAGGGGGACAAGACCAAGAGACCCAGTACTTC NA TRBJ2-5 TRBV29-1 NA
CASRGQGLANYGYTF TGTGCCAGCAGGGGACAGGGGTTAGCTAACTATGGCTACACCTTC TRBD1 TRBJ1-2 TRBV27 few
CASSPRGGAGTDTQYF TGCGCCAGCAGCCCACGGGGAGGAGCCGGCACAGATACGCAGTATTTT NA TRBJ2-3 TRBV4-3 NA
CASSLASGGAYNEQFF TGCGCCAGCAGCTTGGCTAGCGGGGGGGCCTACAATGAGCAGTTCTTC TRBD2 TRBJ2-1 TRBV5-1 once
CASSQDREETQYF TGTGCCAGCAGCCAAGACAGGGAAGAGACCCAGTACTTC NA TRBJ2-5 TRBV4-2 NA
CASSRQGAENSPLHF TGTGCCAGCAGCCGACAGGGAGCAGAAAATTCACCCCTCCACTTT TRBD1 TRBJ1-6 TRBV4-2 few
CASSQARNEQFF TGTGCCAGCAGCCAAGCTAGGAATGAGCAGTTCTTC NA TRBJ2-1 TRBV3-1/TRBV3-2 once
CASRYPGQLNSPLHF TGTGCCAGCAGGTACCCGGGACAGCTTAATTCACCCCTCCACTTT TRBD1 TRBJ1-6 TRBV6-2/TRBV6-3 few
CASSLLAGTGVGNSPLHF TGTGCCAGCAGTTTATTAGCTGGGACAGGGGTAGGCAATTCACCCCTCCACTTT TRBD1 TRBJ1-6 TRBV27 few
CASSLQGIYGYTF TGTGCCAGCAGCTTACAGGGGATCTATGGCTACACCTTC NA TRBJ1-2 TRBV7-2 NA
CASSQEGGADNQPQHF TGCGCCAGCAGCCAAGAAGGGGGCGCGGACAATCAGCCCCAGCATTTT TRBD1 TRBJ1-5 TRBV4-1 NA
CASSYPDRSGTGELFF TGTGCCAGCAGTTATCCGGACAGGTCGGGAACCGGGGAGCTGTTTTTT TRBD1 TRBJ2-2 TRBV6-6 NA
CATSRDRVFPNEKLFF TGTGCCACCAGCAGAGATCGTGTATTTCCTAATGAAAAACTGTTTTTT NA TRBJ1-4 TRBV15 NA
CASSALRGTFSTDTQYF TGTGCCAGCAGTGCCCTTCGTGGGACTTTTAGCACAGATACGCAGTATTTT NA TRBJ2-3 TRBV28 few
CASSIRQGGEAFF TGTGCCAGTAGTATCCGACAGGGGGGTGAAGCTTTCTTT TRBD1 TRBJ1-1 TRBV19 NA
CASSATPGYEKLFF TGTGCCAGCTCAGCTACACCAGGGTACGAAAAACTGTTTTTT NA TRBJ1-4 TRBV18 NA
CASSYSRRGARVNTEAFF TGTGCCAGCAGTTACTCGAGGCGGGGGGCGAGGGTGAACACTGAAGCTTTCTTT NA TRBJ1-1 TRBV6-2/TRBV6-3 NA